This T cell receptor beta chain was sequenced in a study of blood T cell repertoires in COVID-19. This CDR3 region has 14 residues. Between the trimmed V and J ends, which lost 4 bases and 7 bases, there was a span of 14 bases. CDR1 is SGHNT and CDR2 is YYREEE in the germline V gene (reference sequence). In the original processing: Amplifying reference gene primers gave estimates of nucleated cell counts. The assay was immunoSEQ multiplex PCR, and TCRdb's table has in-frame clones only and misses some. D and trimming were read from the DNA, whereas the V and J calls and clone size are those reported in that table. The sample consists of around 220,000 clones, nearly 90% of them appearing once.

The V gene is TRBV5-4, the J gene TRBJ2-2; D might be TRBD2 (5 bases). This TCR was sampled from a man aged 25 to 40 who had been exposed to COVID-19. Source material: PBMCs or T cells enriched from blood (not recorded which). The CDR3 is CASSPAGFIGELFF. CDR3 nucleotides: TGTGCCAGCAGCCCGGCGGGTTTCATCGGGGAGCTGTTTTTT. Supplemented by reference TRBV5-4 and TRBJ2-2, the full variable domain reads ETGVTQSPTHLIKTRGQQVTLRCSSQSGHNTVSWYQQALGQGPQFIFQYYREEENGRGNFPPRFSGLQFPNYSSELNVNALELDDSALYLCASSPAGFIGELFFGEGSRLTVL.